The 24 T cell receptor beta chains given below trace back to one sample, sequenced in a study of T-cell reconstitution after alpha-beta-depleted transplantation in children (dated by TCRdb to 2016 to 2018). Libraries were constructed by PCR. Instrument on record: Illumina HiSeq 2500. TCR libraries were prepared with molecular barcoding, using unique molecular identifiers to normalize TCRbeta repertoire quantification. TCRdb reprocessing: public reads trimmed at Q25 with fastp, clones called with MiXCR, in-frame beta chains kept. Under each unique CDR3 protein, matching rows form one entry showing the most common genes and DNA. This sample is represented by around 96,000 distinct CDR3 sequences; more than 9% of them were singletons. The top ten hold roughly 14% of the sample. The specimen comprised PBMCs from the stem cell graft donor, sampled from the stem cell graft. All receptors derive from a human donor who donated a stem cell graft to a child with inherited bone marrow failure.

This clonotype showed up many times. This chain links TRBV12-3 or TRBV12-4 with TRBJ1-2; maybe TRBD1 (5 bases). Trimming stripped 1 base from V and 8 bases from J, with 11 bases between. The CDR3 totals 13 residues. CDR3 DNA sequence: TGTGCCAGCAGTTTAGGTGTGAGGGGAGGCTACACCTTC. Amino acid sequence: CASSLGVRGGYTF.

The sample holds many counts of this clonotype. The chain combines TRBV29-1 with TRBJ2-3; the D gene is possibly TRBD1 (5 bases). In germline, CDR1 is SQVTM, CDR2 ANQGSEA. The V and J ends lost 6 bases and 4 bases respectively, with 11 bases between them. CDR3 size: 12 residues. CDR3 nucleotide sequence: TGCAGCGTGGCAGGGTATTCAGATACGCAGTATTTT. This translates into CSVAGYSDTQYF.

This clonotype was counted at least ten times. The chain joins TRBV9 to TRBJ2-2; D possibly corresponds to TRBD1 (5 bases). This CDR3 spans 16 amino acids. In germline, CDR1 is SGDLS, CDR2 YYNGEE. V shed 1 base and J shed 6 bases, with 16 bases lying between them. CDR3 amino acids: CASSVFDKGVAGELFF. CDR3 coding DNA: TGTGCCAGCAGCGTATTTGATAAAGGGGTCGCCGGGGAGCTGTTTTTT.

This clonotype has at least ten counts. The chain employs TRBV18 and TRBJ1-5; D is perhaps TRBD1 (5 bases). The V gene lost 0 bases and the J gene lost 0 bases, with 18 bases spanning the gap. The CDR3 contains 19 residues. Germline CDR1 KGHSH, CDR2 LQKENI. The CDR3 DNA follows: TGTGCCAGCTCACCACCGCCAGGGCCCCTTACCTATAGCAATCAGCCCCAGCATTTT. Amino acids: CASSPPPGPLTYSNQPQHF. The entire variable domain, with the rest obtained from reference TRBV18 and TRBJ1-5, is as follows: NAGVMQNPRHLVRRRGQEARLRCSPMKGHSHVYWYRQLPEEGLKFMVYLQKENIIDESGMPKERFSAEFPKEGPSILRIQQVVRGDSAAYFCASSPPPGPLTYSNQPQHFGDGTRLSIL.

There are many counts of this clonotype. This chain joins TRBV10-3 and TRBJ2-7; no reliable D call. Trimming left V 3 bases short and J 0 bases short, with 6 bases between. CDR3 size: 13 residues. Germline V CDR1 and CDR2: ENHRY, SYGVKD. DNA for the CDR3: TGTGCCATCAGTGACATCGACTCCTACGAGCAGTACTTC. Translation: CAISDIDSYEQYF.

The rearrangement links TRBV5-4 to TRBJ2-2; D is unresolved. Germline-derived CDR1 and CDR2 are SGHNT and YYREEE (reference sequence). Trimming stripped 0 bases from V and 5 bases from J, with 11 bases between. This CDR3 is built from 15 residues. In nucleotides, the CDR3 is TGTGCCAGCAGCTTGGAAGTGAGGCGGACCGGGGAGCTGTTTTTT. It yields the protein CASSLEVRRTGELFF.

This clonotype has just one count. The CDR3 ends on some other residue instead of the conserved phenylalanine or tryptophan, so this is likely a read error. Because the CDR3's place on the DNA is in doubt, the DNA is left out and the CDR3 is given as listed by TCRdb. This chain links TRBV21-1 with TRBJ2-3; TRBD1, the table's D call, lacks a check against the DNA. TRBV21-1 is a pseudogene. Ends included, the CDR3 has 11 residues. CDR3 sequence: CASSTRGTQYC.

CDR3 sequence (DNA): TGCAGCGTTGGCAGGGACTCCACTGAAGCTTTCTTT. Translation gives CSVGRDSTEAFF. This chain links TRBV29-1 with TRBJ1-1; a possible D gene is TRBD1 (5 bases). This CDR3 is built from 12 residues. V dropped 4 bases and J dropped 4 bases, with 10 bases sitting between them. In germline, CDR1 is SQVTM, CDR2 ANQGSEA.

This clonotype was seen at least ten times. J is TRBJ1-1 and V is TRBV5-1, with TRBD1 matching over 8 bases. J lost 1 base, V lost 1 base, and 3 bases had no gene match. Germline CDR1 reads SGHRS; CDR2 reads YFSETQ. This CDR3 has 15 amino acids. CDR3 coding DNA: TGCGCCAGCAGCTTGTCAGGGGGCGCGAACACTGAAGCTTTCTTT. Translated: CASSLSGGANTEAFF.

This clonotype came up many times. V usage is TRBV19 and J usage is TRBJ2-7; 10 nucleotides align to TRBD2. Germline V CDR1 and CDR2: LNHDA, SQIVND (reference sequence). With V trimmed by 6 bases and J by 1 base, 6 bases remained unmatched. The CDR3 extends over 15 amino acids. The CDR3 here is CASRTGLAESYEQYF. Written as DNA, the CDR3 is TGTGCCAGTAGAACAGGACTAGCGGAGTCCTACGAGCAGTACTTC.

This clonotype showed up many times. This sequence joins TRBV10-3 and TRBJ2-3; 11 nucleotides agree with TRBD2. The CDR3 is 15 residues long. The V gene end was trimmed by 6 bases and the J gene end by 4 bases; junction bases not matched to a gene: 6. CDR1 and CDR2 from the germline V gene are ENHRY and SYGVKD. The CDR3 is CAISDGGLAADTQYF. The CDR3 DNA reads as TGTGCCATCAGCGATGGGGGACTAGCGGCAGATACGCAGTATTTT.

This clonotype was seen many times. The V call is TRBV7-2, the J call TRBJ1-2; D gene ambiguous. CDR1 is SGHTA, CDR2 FQGNSA, per germline. This CDR3 comprises 13 residues. The ends were cut back, 2 bases at V and 5 bases at J, with 9 bases in the middle. The CDR3 region is CASSLLTRYGYTF. The CDR3 DNA reads as TGTGCCAGCAGCTTATTGACCCGATATGGCTACACCTTC.

This clonotype was counted at least ten times. The chain carries TRBV20-1 and TRBJ2-3; D gene uncertain. Trimming removed 3 bases at V and 3 bases at J, with 4 bases between. Germline values: CDR1 DFQATT, CDR2 SNEGSKA (reference sequence). This CDR3 spans 11 amino acids. The CDR3 spells CSASRTDTQYF. CDR3 in DNA: TGCAGTGCTAGCCGTACAGATACGCAGTATTTT.

The chain is built from TRBV4-3 and TRBJ2-1, with 9 positions matching TRBD1. The CDR3 is made up of 15 amino acids. CDR1 and CDR2 from the germline V gene are LGHNA and YSLEER. V shed 1 base, J shed 8 bases, and the junction held 6 bases outside the gene matches. CDR3 bases: TGCGCCAGCAGCCAAGGGGGACAGGGAGACTATGAGCAGTTCTTC. This sequence encodes CASSQGGQGDYEQFF.

The chain links TRBV5-4 to TRBJ2-1; TRBD1 might be the D (6 bases). CDR1 SGHNT and CDR2 YYREEE come from the germline V gene (reference sequence). The CDR3 has 16 amino acids. The V gene lost 4 bases and the J gene lost 4 bases, with 18 bases spanning the gap. The CDR3 protein is CASSVIQGFRYNEQFF. The CDR3 nucleotides are TGTGCCAGCAGCGTGATCCAGGGGTTTCGGTACAATGAGCAGTTCTTC.

Note on this clonotype: A much larger clone differs by one base, so this may be a read error. This chain joins TRBV7-2 and TRBJ2-7; tentatively, D is TRBD1 (8 bases). Germline-derived CDR1 and CDR2 are SGHTA and FQGNSA. The CDR3 spans 16 residues. CDR3: CASSLGGGRGPYEQHF. Written as DNA, the CDR3 is TGTGCCAGCAGCTTAGGGGGGGGCAGGGGGCCCTACGAGCAGCACTTC.

The sample holds many counts of this clonotype. The V call is TRBV3-1, the J call TRBJ2-1; 8 nucleotides match TRBD1. Germline-derived CDR1 and CDR2 are LGHDT and YNNKEL (reference sequence). The CDR3 spans 18 residues. V gave up 4 bases and J gave up 0 bases; unmatched junction bases: 11. The CDR3 loop is CASSPPPWDRSSYNEQFF. The CDR3 nucleotides are TGTGCCAGCAGCCCCCCTCCCTGGGACAGGAGCTCCTACAATGAGCAGTTCTTC.

This clonotype was seen ten or more times. The CDR3 nucleotides are TGTGCCAGCAGCGTATTAAGTAGCACCGGGGAGCTGTTTTTT. Protein: CASSVLSSTGELFF. This sequence joins TRBV9 and TRBJ2-2; no definite D call. CDR1 SGDLS and CDR2 YYNGEE come from the germline V gene. The V end lost 1 base, the J end lost 4 bases, and 8 bases lay between the germline ends. The CDR3 is 14 amino acids.

The chain uses TRBV7-2 and TRBJ1-1; possible D gene TRBD1, 5 bases. The germline V gene has CDR1 SGHTA and CDR2 FQGNSA. Between the trimmed V and J ends, which lost 4 bases and 4 bases, there was a span of 16 bases. This CDR3 comprises 15 residues. The CDR3 loop reads CASSSVGWGGTEAFF. As DNA, the CDR3 is TGTGCCAGCAGCTCTGTGGGGTGGGGGGGCACTGAAGCTTTCTTT.

This clonotype was counted many times. This chain connects TRBV12-3 or TRBV12-4 to TRBJ1-5; D remains unclear. Deletions cut 6 bases from V and 9 bases from J, with 18 bases between. This CDR3 is built from 14 residues. This chain's CDR3 is CASSLQFPRVPQHF. The CDR3 DNA reads TGTGCCAGCAGCCTCCAATTCCCCCGAGTGCCCCAGCATTTT.

This clonotype was recorded at least ten times. The chain has TRBV5-1 and TRBJ1-2; D ambiguous. Trimming removed 3 bases at V and 3 bases at J, with 9 bases between. The CDR3 runs to 13 residues. The germline gives CDR1 SGHRS, CDR2 YFSETQ. CDR3 region: CASSSREDYGYTF. As DNA, the CDR3 is TGCGCCAGCAGCTCGAGGGAGGACTATGGCTACACCTTC.

The table lists this clonotype with many counts. This rearrangement joins TRBV5-1 to TRBJ2-5; D perhaps matches TRBD2 (5 bases). From germline, CDR1 is SGHRS and CDR2 YFSETQ. The V end was cut by 0 bases, the J end by 5 bases, with 11 bases between. This CDR3 contains 14 residues. CDR3 in amino acids: CASSLEAAGETQYF. DNA of the CDR3: TGCGCCAGCAGCTTGGAAGCGGCCGGCGAGACCCAGTACTTC.

About this clonotype itself: A read error is possible here, since a much larger clone lies one base away. This chain connects TRBV6-2 or TRBV6-3 to TRBJ2-4; 7 positions agree with TRBD2. This CDR3 is 16 amino acids long. Looked up from germline, CDR1 is MNHEY and CDR2 is SVGEGT. CDR3 nucleotides: TGTGCCAGCAGCCCCGCGGGGGAGCTAGCCAAAAACAATCAGTACTTC. This gives the protein CASSPAGELAKNNQYF.

Ten or more counts support this clonotype. The germline gene is not matched at one end of the junction; a read error may be the cause. This rearrangement joins TRBV20-1 to TRBJ2-3, with D perhaps given as TRBD1 or TRBD2 (5 bases each). The CDR3 is made up of 14 amino acids. Germline CDR1 DFQATT, CDR2 SNEGSKA (reference sequence). The CDR3 DNA is TGCAGTGCTAGATCCGGGACGGGCACCGATACGCAGTATTTT. It yields the protein CSARSGTGTDTQYF.